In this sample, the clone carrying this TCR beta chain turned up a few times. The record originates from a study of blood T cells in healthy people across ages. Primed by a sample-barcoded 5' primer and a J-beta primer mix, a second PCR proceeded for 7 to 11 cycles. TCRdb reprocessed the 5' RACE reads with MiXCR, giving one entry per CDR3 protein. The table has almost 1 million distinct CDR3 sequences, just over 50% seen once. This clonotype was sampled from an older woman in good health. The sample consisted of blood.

In DNA, the CDR3 is TGTGCCAGTAGGACGTCCCCCAGCTCCTACGAGCAGTACTTC. Its translation: CASRTSPSSYEQYF. This chain links TRBV28 with TRBJ2-7; D gene uncertain. This CDR3 region has 14 residues. Germline V gene sequence: CDR1 MDHEN, CDR2 SYDVKM. Trimming shortened V by 9 bases and J by 0 bases, and 15 bases separated the two germline ends.